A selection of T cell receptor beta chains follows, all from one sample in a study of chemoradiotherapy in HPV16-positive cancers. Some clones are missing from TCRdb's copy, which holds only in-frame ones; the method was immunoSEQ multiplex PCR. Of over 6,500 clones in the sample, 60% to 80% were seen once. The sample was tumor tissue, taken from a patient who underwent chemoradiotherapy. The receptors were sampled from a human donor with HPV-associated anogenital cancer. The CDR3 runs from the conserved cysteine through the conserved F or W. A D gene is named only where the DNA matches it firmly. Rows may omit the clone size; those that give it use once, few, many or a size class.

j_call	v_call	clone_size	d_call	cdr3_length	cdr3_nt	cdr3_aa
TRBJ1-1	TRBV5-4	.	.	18	TGTGCCAGCAGCTTGGGTGGGGGGAGTCCTCTCATGAACACTGAAGCTTTCTTT	CASSLGGGSPLMNTEAFF
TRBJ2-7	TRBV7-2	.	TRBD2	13	TGTGCCAGCAGCTTACGTCAGGGAGGGGAGCAGTACTTC	CASSLRQGGEQYF
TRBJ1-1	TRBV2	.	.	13	TGTGCCTGCACGGGGCAACGGAACACTGAAGCTTTCTTT	CACTGQRNTEAFF
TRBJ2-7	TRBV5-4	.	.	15	TGTGCCAGCAGCTATGCACGCAGCGGAGGGCGCGAGCAGTACTTC	CASSYARSGGREQYF
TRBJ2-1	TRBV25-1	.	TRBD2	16	TGTGCCAGCGCCAAAACGAGCGGGAGATCGGTCGATGAGCAGTTCTTC	CASAKTSGRSVDEQFF
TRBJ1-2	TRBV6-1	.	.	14	TGTGCCAGCAGTGTAGGGGGGTTAGGCTATGGCTACACCTTC	CASSVGGLGYGYTF
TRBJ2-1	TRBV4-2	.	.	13	TGTGCCAGCAGCCAAGATCCCAAGCCGGAGCAGTTCTTC	CASSQDPKPEQFF
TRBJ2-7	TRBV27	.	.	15	TGTGCCAGCAGTTTTATGGTGTCGGGGGTCAACGAGCAGTACTTC	CASSFMVSGVNEQYF
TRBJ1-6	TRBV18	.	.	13	TGTGCCAGCTCCGGGTCTTTCAATTCACCCCTCCACTTT	CASSGSFNSPLHF
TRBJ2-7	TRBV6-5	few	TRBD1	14	TGTGCCAGCACCCCGGGACAGGGAGGGGGCGAGCAGTACTTC	CASTPGQGGGEQYF
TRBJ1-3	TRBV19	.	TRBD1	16	TGTGCCAGTACCGCGGTGGGACAGGGGGCAGGAAACACCATATATTTT	CASTAVGQGAGNTIYF
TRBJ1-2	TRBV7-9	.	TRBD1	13	TGTGCCAGCAGCCTTACAGGGGGCGGTGGCTACACCTTC	CASSLTGGGGYTF
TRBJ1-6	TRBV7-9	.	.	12	TGTGCCAGCAGCCCGGACACCTCACCCCTCCACTTT	CASSPDTSPLHF
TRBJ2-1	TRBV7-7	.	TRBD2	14	TGTGCCAGCAGCTTAACTAGCGGCGACAATGAGCAGTTCTTC	CASSLTSGDNEQFF
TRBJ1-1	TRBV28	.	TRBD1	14	TGTGCCAGCAGACCTGGACAGGGGCGGACTGAAGCTTTCTTT	CASRPGQGRTEAFF
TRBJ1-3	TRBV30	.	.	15	TGTGCCTGGAGAAGGACTTCGTTCTCTGGAAACACCATATATTTT	CAWRRTSFSGNTIYF
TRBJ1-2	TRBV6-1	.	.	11	TGTGCCAGCACCAGGGAAGGCTTAGACACCTTC	CASTREGLDTF
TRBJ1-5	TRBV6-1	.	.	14	TGTGCCAGCAGCGATCAGGGCGGGGGACAGCCCCAGCATTTT	CASSDQGGGQPQHF
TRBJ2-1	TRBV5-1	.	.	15	TGCGCCAGCCGGAGGGACAGCAGCTCCTACAATGAGCAGTTCTTC	CASRRDSSSYNEQFF
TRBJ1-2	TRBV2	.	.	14	TGTGCCAGCAGTGAGGGCAGGGGAGACTATGGCTACACCTTC	CASSEGRGDYGYTF
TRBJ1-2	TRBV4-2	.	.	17	TGTGCCAGCAGCCAGGCCCCTGGCGGGAGGAAACTTTATGGCTACACCTTC	CASSQAPGGRKLYGYTF
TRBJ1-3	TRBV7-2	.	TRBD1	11	TGTGCCAGCAGCCAAGGACAGGCTAGGCATTTT	CASSQGQARHF
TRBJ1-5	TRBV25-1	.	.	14	TGTGCCAGGGTACCTACGGGGTCTAATCAGCCCCAGCATTTT	CARVPTGSNQPQHF